This T cell receptor (beta chain) was found in a study of blood T cell repertoires in COVID-19. Study context: Sites in the United States, Italy and Spain provided acute and convalescent COVID-19 samples. The analysed material was cDNA or gDNA that came from T cells, B-cell-depleted T cells, or PBMCs.

Sequenced by immunoSEQ multiplex PCR; TCRdb stores in-frame clones only, minus some. In the table there are around 60,000 clones, about 91% of which are singletons. This TCR was recovered from a man aged 55 to 69 with acute or convalescent COVID-19. The source material was peripheral blood.

CDR3 protein: CSARTSYEQYF. The DNA of the CDR3 is TGCAGTGCCAGGACTTCCTACGAGCAGTACTTC. The genes are TRBV20-1 and TRBJ2-7; TRBD2 is a possible D gene (5 bases). The CDR3 runs to 11 residues. Trimming took off 6 bases at V and 1 base at J, with 7 bases between the two ends. CDR1 is DFQATT and CDR2 is SNEGSKA in the germline V gene (reference sequence).